The subject of this entry is one TCR beta chain. Recruits, aged roughly 18 to 89 years, lived in 20 to 30 US areas. These data originate in a study of blood T cell repertoires in COVID-19. In the original analysis: Estimation of nucleated cell counts was performed using reference gene primer amplification. TCRdb keeps only in-frame clones here, not all; method: immunoSEQ multiplex PCR. Clone size and the V and J calls come from that table; the DNA yielded D and trimming. This table holds under 200,000 clones, around 82% found once. Germline values: CDR1 MNHEY, CDR2 SVGAGI. V lost 10 bases to trimming and J lost 10 bases, with 17 bases between them. This CDR3 is built from 12 residues.

The chain recombines TRBV6-5 with TRBJ1-5, with D possibly TRBD1 on 6 matching bases. The sequence came from a woman aged 60-75 years with acute COVID-19. The sample was PBMCs or T cells enriched from blood (not recorded which). CDR3 sequence reads: CATRYDRRPQHF. The DNA for the CDR3 is TGTGCCACAAGGTACGACAGGAGACCCCAGCATTTT.